Each of the 14 T cell receptor beta chains below was sequenced from the same sample in a study of shared clonotypes between healthy human individuals. TCRdb's table, derived via immunoSEQ multiplex PCR, lists solely in-frame clones and lacks some. The sample lists about 2.4 million clones, 80% to 95% occurring once. Source material: naive CD4+ T cells from PBMCs. Regarding subset: CD45RA+ positively selected. These TCRs come from a man in his late teens or twenties in good health. Some clones in this sample may be carry-over from other donors' samples.

The genes are TRBV27 and TRBJ2-1; 10 bases map to TRBD2. The V segment lost 4 bases and the J segment 8 bases; nucleotides outside the gene matches: 11. The CDR3 has 16 amino acids. Germline V gives CDR1 MNHEY, CDR2 SMNVEV (reference sequence). CDR3 nucleotides: TGTGCCAGCAGTTCCGGCCATAGCGGGAGGTCGGATGAGCAGTTCTTC. Protein sequence: CASSSGHSGRSDEQFF.

The V gene is TRBV5-1, the J gene TRBJ2-3, with 7 nucleotides matching TRBD1. V shed 0 bases, J shed 6 bases, and the junction held 13 bases outside the gene matches. CDR3 size: 17 residues. Per the germline V gene, CDR1 is SGHRS and CDR2 is YFSETQ. DNA for the CDR3: TGCGCCAGCAGCTTGGAGGGGGCAGGGGTTTCTCTGGATACGCAGTATTTT. Residues: CASSLEGAGVSLDTQYF.

The chain employs TRBV27 and TRBJ2-5; D gene uncertain. CDR1 and CDR2 from the germline V gene are MNHEY and SMNVEV (reference sequence). V shed 8 bases and J shed 7 bases, with 11 bases lying between them. This CDR3 has 11 residues. The CDR3 protein is CASPTPGTQYF. DNA of the CDR3: TGTGCCAGCCCAACTCCGGGGACCCAGTACTTC.

This chain joins TRBV2 and TRBJ1-4, with 9 bases fitting TRBD1. Germline loops: CDR1 SNHLY, CDR2 FYNNEI. With V trimmed by 8 bases and J by 8 bases, 6 bases remained unmatched. The CDR3 totals 13 residues. The CDR3 loop reads CASGGQGNEKLFF. DNA for the CDR3: TGTGCCAGCGGGGGACAGGGCAACGAAAAACTGTTTTTT.

The CDR3 coding sequence is TGTGCCAGCAGCCGGGACAGGAACTATGGCTACACCTTC. Its protein is CASSRDRNYGYTF. This sequence joins TRBV27 and TRBJ1-2; 8 bases align to TRBD1. Unmatched junction bases numbered 2, after V lost 6 bases and J lost 2 bases. This CDR3 region has 13 residues. The germline V gene has CDR1 MNHEY and CDR2 SMNVEV (reference sequence).

The V gene is TRBV5-6, the J gene TRBJ1-2; D possibly corresponds to TRBD1 (5 bases). Per germline, CDR1 SGHDT and CDR2 YYEEEE. V dropped 5 bases and J dropped 3 bases, with 14 bases sitting between them. This CDR3 comprises 14 residues. CDR3 sequence: CASSSGTEDYGYTF. CDR3 in DNA: TGTGCCAGCAGTTCCGGGACGGAGGACTATGGCTACACCTTC.

The chain uses TRBV30 and TRBJ2-5; D ambiguous. The V end lost 1 base, the J end lost 0 bases, and 6 bases lay between the germline ends. This CDR3 contains 13 residues. The germline V gene encodes CDR1 GTSNPN and CDR2 SVGIG (reference sequence). For the CDR3, the DNA is TGTGCCTGGAGTGGAAATCACCAAGAGACCCAGTACTTC. Protein: CAWSGNHQETQYF.

The chain carries TRBV7-9 and TRBJ1-2; no definite D call. This CDR3 is 14 amino acids long. V lost 5 bases and J 2 bases, leaving 12 bases between the germline ends. Germline V gene lookup returns CDR1 SEHNR and CDR2 FQNEAQ (reference sequence). CDR3 coding DNA: TGTGCCAGCAGCCCCTCTTCGGGGAACTATGGCTACACCTTC. Residues: CASSPSSGNYGYTF.

The V and J genes are TRBV29-1 and TRBJ1-2, with D perhaps TRBD1 (5 bases). V was trimmed by 6 bases and J by 1 base, leaving 15 bases between them. CDR3 size: 14 residues. Germline-derived CDR1 and CDR2 are SQVTM and ANQGSEA. This chain's CDR3 is CSVSGPPLNYGYTF. For the CDR3, the DNA is TGCAGCGTGTCAGGGCCGCCCCTTAACTATGGCTACACCTTC.

The J gene is TRBJ2-1, the V gene TRBV28; the match to TRBD2 covers 12 bases. After removal of 5 bases from V and 9 bases from J, the junction contained 11 bases not matched to a gene. CDR3 length: 16 amino acids. Germline V CDR1 and CDR2: MDHEN, SYDVKM. The CDR3 protein is CASSSSSGRVGPEQFF. The CDR3 DNA reads as TGTGCCAGCAGTAGTTCTAGCGGGAGGGTGGGGCCTGAGCAGTTCTTC.

Details on this clone: Other nucleotide sequences in the sample specify the same CDR3. The rearrangement uses TRBV5-1 and TRBJ2-1; 10 bases align to TRBD2. V shed 5 bases, J shed 2 bases, and the junction held 4 bases outside the gene matches. The germline V gene encodes CDR1 SGHRS and CDR2 YFSETQ. This CDR3 has 15 residues. The CDR3 region is CASSFLAGAYNEQFF. CDR3 nucleotide sequence: TGCGCCAGCAGTTTCCTAGCGGGAGCCTACAATGAGCAGTTCTTC.

V is TRBV27 and J is TRBJ2-6, with 7 bases that match TRBD1. J was trimmed by 3 bases and V by 6 bases; bases with no gene match: 8. Germline loops: CDR1 MNHEY, CDR2 SMNVEV (reference sequence). The CDR3 has 16 residues. Here the CDR3 DNA reads TGTGCCAGCAGACCTACTGACAGGGTTGGGGCCAACGTCCTGACTTTC. This encodes CASRPTDRVGANVLTF.

This chain connects TRBV11-2 to TRBJ2-3, with a tentative D call TRBD2 (6 bases). This CDR3 region has 17 residues. Germline lookup yields CDR1 SGHAT and CDR2 FQNNGV. V dropped 5 bases and J dropped 4 bases, with 22 bases sitting between them. The CDR3, as DNA: TGTGCCAGCAGCCTAGGGTTATGGGGGGAGCAGGCAGATACGCAGTATTTT. It codes for CASSLGLWGEQADTQYF.

This clone appeared once. V and J are TRBV10-3 and TRBJ1-1; possible D gene TRBD1, 5 bases. This CDR3 region has 15 residues. Germline CDR1 ENHRY, CDR2 SYGVKD. Trimming took 9 bases from V and 3 from J, leaving 20 bases between them. CDR3: CAISRQGRMDTEAFF. CDR3 nucleotide sequence: TGTGCCATTAGTCGGCAGGGAAGGATGGACACTGAAGCTTTCTTT.